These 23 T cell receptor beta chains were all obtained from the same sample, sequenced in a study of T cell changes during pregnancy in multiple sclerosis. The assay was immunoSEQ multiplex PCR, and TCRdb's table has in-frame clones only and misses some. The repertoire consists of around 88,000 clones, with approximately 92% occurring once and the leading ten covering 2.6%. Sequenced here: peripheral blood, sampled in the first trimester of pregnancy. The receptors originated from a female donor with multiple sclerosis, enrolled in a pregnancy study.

The CDR3 sequence: CASSQETSLRENIQYF. As DNA, the CDR3 is TGCGCCAGCAGCCAAGAGACAAGTTTGCGGGAGAACATTCAGTACTTC. J is TRBJ2-4 and V is TRBV4-1; 7 positions agree with TRBD2. Trimming at V came to 0 bases and at J to 7 bases, leaving 9 bases not matched to a gene. Per the germline V gene, CDR1 is MGHRA and CDR2 is YSYEKL. This CDR3 region has 16 residues.

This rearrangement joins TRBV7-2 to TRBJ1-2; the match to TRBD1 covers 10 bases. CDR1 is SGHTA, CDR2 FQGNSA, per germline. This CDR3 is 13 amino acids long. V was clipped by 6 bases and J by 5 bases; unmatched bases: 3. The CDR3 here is CASRTGGLYGYTF. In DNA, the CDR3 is TGTGCCAGCAGGACAGGGGGCCTTTATGGCTACACCTTC.

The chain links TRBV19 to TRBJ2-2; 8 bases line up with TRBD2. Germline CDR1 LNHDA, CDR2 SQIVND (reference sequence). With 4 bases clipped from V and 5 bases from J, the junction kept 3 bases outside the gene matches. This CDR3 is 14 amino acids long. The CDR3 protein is CASSKASGTGELFF. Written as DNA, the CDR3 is TGTGCCAGTAGTAAGGCTAGCGGGACCGGGGAGCTGTTTTTT.

The CDR3 nucleotides are TGTGCCAGCAGCGACGGGACAGGGGCCTACAATGAGCAGTTCTTC. Amino acids: CASSDGTGAYNEQFF. The chain carries TRBV9 and TRBJ2-1; 10 bases match TRBD1. V lost 3 bases, J lost 2 bases, and 2 bases stayed unmatched. The CDR3 runs 15 residues. CDR1 and CDR2 (germline): SGDLS, YYNGEE.

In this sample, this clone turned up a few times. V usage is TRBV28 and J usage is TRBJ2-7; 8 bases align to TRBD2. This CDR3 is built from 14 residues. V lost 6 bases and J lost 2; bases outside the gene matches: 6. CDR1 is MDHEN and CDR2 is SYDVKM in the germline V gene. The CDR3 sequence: CASSPLAVTYEQYF. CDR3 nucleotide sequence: TGTGCCAGCAGCCCACTAGCGGTTACCTACGAGCAGTACTTC. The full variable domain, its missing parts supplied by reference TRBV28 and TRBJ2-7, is DVKVTQSSRYLVKRTGEKVFLECVQDMDHENMFWYRQDPGLGLRLIYFSYDVKMKEKGDIPEGYSVSREKKERFSLILESASTNQTSMYLCASSPLAVTYEQYFGPGTRLTVT.

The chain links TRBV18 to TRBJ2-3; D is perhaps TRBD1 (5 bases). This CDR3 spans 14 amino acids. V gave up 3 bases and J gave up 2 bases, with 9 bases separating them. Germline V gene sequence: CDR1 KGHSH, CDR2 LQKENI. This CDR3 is CASSPGRDTDTQYF. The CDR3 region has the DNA TGTGCCAGCTCACCTGGCAGGGACACAGATACGCAGTATTTT. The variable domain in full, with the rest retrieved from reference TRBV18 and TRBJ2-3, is NAGVMQNPRHLVRRRGQEARLRCSPMKGHSHVYWYRQLPEEGLKFMVYLQKENIIDESGMPKERFSAEFPKEGPSILRIQQVVRGDSAAYFCASSPGRDTDTQYFGPGTRLTVL.

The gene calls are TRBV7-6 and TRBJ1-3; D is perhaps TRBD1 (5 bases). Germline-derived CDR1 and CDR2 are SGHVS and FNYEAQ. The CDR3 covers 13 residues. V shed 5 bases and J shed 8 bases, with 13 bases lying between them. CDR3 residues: CASSPDRGHTIYF. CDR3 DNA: TGTGCCAGCAGCCCTGACAGAGGCCACACCATATATTTT.

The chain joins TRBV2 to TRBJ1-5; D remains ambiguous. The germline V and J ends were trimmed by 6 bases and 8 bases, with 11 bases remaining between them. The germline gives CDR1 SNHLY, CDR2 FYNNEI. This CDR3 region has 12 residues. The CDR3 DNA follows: TGTGCCAGCAGGGTCGGTTGTAAGCCCCAGCATTTT. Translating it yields CASRVGCKPQHF.

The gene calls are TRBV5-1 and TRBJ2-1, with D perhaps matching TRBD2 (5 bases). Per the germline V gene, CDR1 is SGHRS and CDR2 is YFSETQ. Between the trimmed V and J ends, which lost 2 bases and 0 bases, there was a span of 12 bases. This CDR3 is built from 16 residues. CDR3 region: CASSFGLQPSYNEQFF. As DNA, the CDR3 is TGCGCCAGCAGCTTCGGACTTCAGCCCTCCTACAATGAGCAGTTCTTC.

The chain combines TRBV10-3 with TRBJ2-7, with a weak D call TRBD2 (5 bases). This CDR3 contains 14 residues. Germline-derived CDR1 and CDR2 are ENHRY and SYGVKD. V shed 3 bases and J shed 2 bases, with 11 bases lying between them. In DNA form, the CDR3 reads TGTGCCATCAGTGACGAGGGAATTCCCTACGAGCAGTACTTC. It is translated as CAISDEGIPYEQYF.

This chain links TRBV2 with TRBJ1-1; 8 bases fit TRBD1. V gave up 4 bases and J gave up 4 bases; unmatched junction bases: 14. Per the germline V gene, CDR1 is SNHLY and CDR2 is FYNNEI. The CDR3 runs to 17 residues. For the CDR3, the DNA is TGTGCCAGCAGTGCGGTCGGGCAGGGGGCGCGTTTCACTGAAGCTTTCTTT. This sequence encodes CASSAVGQGARFTEAFF. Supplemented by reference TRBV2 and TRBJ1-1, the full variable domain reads EPEVTQTPSHQVTQMGQEVILRCVPISNHLYFYWYRQILGQKVEFLVSFYNNEISEKSEIFDDQFSVERPDGSNFTLKIRSTKLEDSAMYFCASSAVGQGARFTEAFFGQGTRLTVV.

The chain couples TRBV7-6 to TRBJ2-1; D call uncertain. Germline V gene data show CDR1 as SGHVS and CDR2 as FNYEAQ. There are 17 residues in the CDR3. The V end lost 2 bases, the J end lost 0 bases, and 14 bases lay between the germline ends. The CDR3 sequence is CASSLSSQRLSYNEQFF. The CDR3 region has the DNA TGTGCCAGCAGCTTATCTTCTCAGCGCCTCTCCTACAATGAGCAGTTCTTC.

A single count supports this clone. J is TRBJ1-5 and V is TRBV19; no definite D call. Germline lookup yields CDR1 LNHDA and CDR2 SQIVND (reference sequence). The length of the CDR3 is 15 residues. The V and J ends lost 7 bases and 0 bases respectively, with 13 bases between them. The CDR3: CASITGSYSNQPQHF. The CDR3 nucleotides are TGTGCCAGTATCACCGGGAGCTATAGCAATCAGCCCCAGCATTTT.

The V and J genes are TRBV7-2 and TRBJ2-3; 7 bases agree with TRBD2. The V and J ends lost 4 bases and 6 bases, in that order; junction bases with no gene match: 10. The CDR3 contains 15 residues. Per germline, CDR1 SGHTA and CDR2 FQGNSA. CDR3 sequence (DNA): TGTGCCAGCAGCTCCCGGGGGGTAGGAGGGGATACGCAGTATTTT. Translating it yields CASSSRGVGGDTQYF. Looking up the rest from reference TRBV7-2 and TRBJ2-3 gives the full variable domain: GAGVSQSPSNKVTEKGKDVELRCDPISGHTALYWYRQSLGQGLEFLIYFQGNSAPDKSGLPSDRFSAERTGGSVSTLTIQRTQQEDSAVYLCASSSRGVGGDTQYFGPGTRLTVL.

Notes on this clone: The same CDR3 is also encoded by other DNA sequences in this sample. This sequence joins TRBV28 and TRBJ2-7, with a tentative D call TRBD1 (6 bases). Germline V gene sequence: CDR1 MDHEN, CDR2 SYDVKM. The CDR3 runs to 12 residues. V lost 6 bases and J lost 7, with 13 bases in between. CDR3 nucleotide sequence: TGTGCCAGCAGACCCACAGGGAGTGAGCAGTACTTC. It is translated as CASRPTGSEQYF.

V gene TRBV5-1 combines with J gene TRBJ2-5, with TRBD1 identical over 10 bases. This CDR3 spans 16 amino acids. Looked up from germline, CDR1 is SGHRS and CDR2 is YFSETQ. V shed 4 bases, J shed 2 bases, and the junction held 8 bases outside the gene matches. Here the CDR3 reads CASSPTGGRPQETQYF. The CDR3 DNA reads TGCGCCAGCAGCCCGACAGGGGGCCGACCTCAAGAGACCCAGTACTTC.

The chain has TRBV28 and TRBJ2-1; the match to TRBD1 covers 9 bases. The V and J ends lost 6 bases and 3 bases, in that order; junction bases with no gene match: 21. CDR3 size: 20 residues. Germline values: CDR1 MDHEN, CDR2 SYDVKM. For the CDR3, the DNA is TGTGCCAGCAGGGGATACAGCTCAGGAACGGGGACAGGGATCTACAATGAGCAGTTCTTC. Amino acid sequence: CASRGYSSGTGTGIYNEQFF.

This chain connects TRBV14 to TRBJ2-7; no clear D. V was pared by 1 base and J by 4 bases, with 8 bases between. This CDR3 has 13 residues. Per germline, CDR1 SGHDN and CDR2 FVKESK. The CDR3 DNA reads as TGTGCCAGCAGCCAAGTTGCCGGGTACGAGCAGTACTTC. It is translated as CASSQVAGYEQYF.

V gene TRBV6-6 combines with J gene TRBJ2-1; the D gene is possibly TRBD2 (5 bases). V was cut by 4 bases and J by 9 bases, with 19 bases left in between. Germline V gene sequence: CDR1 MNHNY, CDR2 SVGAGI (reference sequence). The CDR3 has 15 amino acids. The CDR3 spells CASSWSVSLGGEQFF. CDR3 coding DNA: TGTGCCAGCAGTTGGTCTGTCTCTCTCGGAGGTGAGCAGTTCTTC.

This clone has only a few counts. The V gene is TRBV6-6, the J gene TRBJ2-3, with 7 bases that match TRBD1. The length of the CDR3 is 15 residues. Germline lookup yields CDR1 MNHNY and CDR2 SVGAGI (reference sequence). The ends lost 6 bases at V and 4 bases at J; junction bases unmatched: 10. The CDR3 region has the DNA TGTGCCAGCAGGCTGGGACAGCTTCTCGCAGATACGCAGTATTTT. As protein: CASRLGQLLADTQYF.

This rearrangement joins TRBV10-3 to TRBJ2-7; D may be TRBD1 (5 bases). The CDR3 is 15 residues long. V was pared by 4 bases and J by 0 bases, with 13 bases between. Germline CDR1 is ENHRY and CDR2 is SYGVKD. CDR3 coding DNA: TGTGCCATCAGTGTGACAGCGAAAAGCTCCTACGAGCAGTACTTC. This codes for CAISVTAKSSYEQYF.

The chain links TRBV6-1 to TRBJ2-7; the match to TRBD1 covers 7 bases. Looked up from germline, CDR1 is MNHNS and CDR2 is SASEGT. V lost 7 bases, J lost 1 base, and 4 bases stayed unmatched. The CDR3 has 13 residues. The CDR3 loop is CASMGQPSYEQYF. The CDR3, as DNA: TGTGCCAGCATGGGACAGCCTTCCTACGAGCAGTACTTC.

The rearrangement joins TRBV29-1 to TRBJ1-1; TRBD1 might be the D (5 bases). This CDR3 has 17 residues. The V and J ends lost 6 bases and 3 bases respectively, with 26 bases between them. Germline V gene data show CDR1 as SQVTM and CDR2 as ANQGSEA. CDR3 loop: CSVLPVGGVSRDTEAFF. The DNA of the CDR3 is TGCAGCGTACTTCCAGTGGGGGGGGTTTCGAGGGACACTGAAGCTTTCTTT. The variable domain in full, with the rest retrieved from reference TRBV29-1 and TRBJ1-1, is SAVISQKPSRDICQRGTSLTIQCQVDSQVTMMFWYRQQPGQSLTLIATANQGSEATYESGFVIDKFPISRPNLTFSTLTVSNMSPEDSSIYLCSVLPVGGVSRDTEAFFGQGTRLTVV.